The clone carrying this T cell receptor beta chain was counted a single time. This record belongs to a study of cytomegalovirus exposure and HLA in healthy donors. Vbeta (60) and Jbeta (13) primers were used in the PCR. Produced via immunoSEQ multiplex PCR; TCRdb's table is partial and in-frame only. Of some 130,000 clones in the sample, more than 65% are singletons; the top ten hold 4.2%. The CDR3 has 14 residues. With 5 bases removed from V and 3 bases from J, the gap between germline ends came to 11 bases. From germline, CDR1 is MNHEY and CDR2 SMNVEV (reference sequence). The origin of this receptor is a male donor in good health and CMV-seropositive. The rearrangement uses TRBV27 and TRBJ1-5; D might be TRBD1 (5 bases). Sequenced input: PBMCs. The CDR3 sequence is CASSPTGLNQPQHF. In DNA form, the CDR3 reads TGTGCCAGCAGTCCCACAGGCCTCAATCAGCCCCAGCATTTT.